Shown below are 17 T cell receptor beta chains from a single sample sequenced in a study of regulatory T cells in long-lasting Graves disease. Relying on iRepertoire HTBI primers and Arm-PCR of CDR3 regions, the team built TCR beta libraries. TCRdb passed the multiplex PCR reads through MiXCR, listing each CDR3 protein once. The sample records 650,000 to 700,000 distinct CDR3 sequences, 25% to 35% being singletons. Time point indicated: persistent/refractory GD, antithyroid drugs over 5 years with positive TRAb. Construction of the TCR library relied on RNA isolated from PBMCs. Sample: peripheral blood mononuclear cells (PBMCs), taken when the disease was refractory, from a patient treated with antithyroid drugs. The receptors were gathered from a female donor with Graves disease.

This clonotype has just a few counts. This chain links TRBV7-2 with TRBJ2-5, with a weak D call TRBD2 (7 bases). CDR3 length: 16 residues. Germline lookup yields CDR1 SGHTA and CDR2 FQGNSA. The germline V and J ends were trimmed by 6 bases and 2 bases, with 19 bases remaining between them. The CDR3, as DNA: TGTGCCAGCAGGGGGGGGGCCGACGTCAGACAAGAGACCCAGTACTTC. It translates to CASRGGADVRQETQYF. Using reference TRBV7-2 and TRBJ2-5 for the parts outside the CDR3, the full variable domain is GAGVSQSPSNKVTEKGKDVELRCDPISGHTALYWYRQSLGQGLEFLIYFQGNSAPDKSGLPSDRFSAERTGGSVSTLTIQRTQQEDSAVYLCASRGGADVRQETQYFGPGTRLLVL.

This clonotype was seen a few times. The chain has TRBV20-1 and TRBJ2-6, with D hard to call. Deletions cut 3 bases from V and 0 bases from J, with 3 bases between. Germline CDR1 reads DFQATT; CDR2 reads SNEGSKA (reference sequence). The CDR3 has 13 residues. CDR3 sequence reads: CSARASGANVLTF. As DNA, the CDR3 is TGCAGTGCTAGGGCCTCTGGGGCCAACGTCCTGACTTTC.

This clonotype was recorded many times. The V gene is TRBV11-2, the J gene TRBJ2-7; D gene unclear. Germline V lookup: CDR1 SGHAT, CDR2 FQNNGV. The CDR3 extends over 14 amino acids. Trimming pared 5 bases from V and 2 bases from J, leaving 13 bases between. CDR3 protein: CASSLRAAAYEQYF. The CDR3, as DNA: TGTGCCAGCAGCCTTCGGGCGGCCGCCTACGAGCAGTACTTC.

This clonotype has more than one count but fewer than ten. The chain joins TRBV19 to TRBJ2-5; D may be TRBD2 (5 bases). Trimming took 5 bases from V and 5 from J, leaving 12 bases between them. There are 13 residues in the CDR3. The germline V gene has CDR1 LNHDA and CDR2 SQIVND (reference sequence). CDR3 protein: CASSEGAVETQYF. The CDR3 bases are TGTGCCAGTAGTGAGGGAGCGGTTGAGACCCAGTACTTC.

Of note for this clonotype: One junction end does not reproduce the germline sequence, and a read error may be involved. The chain joins TRBV2 to TRBJ2-1, with D tentatively TRBD2 (5 bases). CDR3 size: 16 residues. From germline, CDR1 is SNHLY and CDR2 FYNNEI. CDR3: CASSLEGGGYYNGQFF. As DNA, the CDR3 is TGTGCCAGCAGCCTAGAGGGCGGAGGTTACTACAATGGGCAGTTCTTC.

The table lists this clonotype with many counts. This chain joins TRBV2 and TRBJ1-2; tentative D call: TRBD1 (5 bases). Trimming stripped 7 bases from V and 8 bases from J, with 17 bases between. CDR3 size: 13 residues. Per the germline V gene, CDR1 is SNHLY and CDR2 is FYNNEI. The CDR3 here is CASNLSGASGYTF. For the CDR3, the DNA is TGTGCCAGCAACCTGTCCGGGGCCAGCGGCTACACCTTC. Looking up the rest from reference TRBV2 and TRBJ1-2 gives the full variable domain: EPEVTQTPSHQVTQMGQEVILRCVPISNHLYFYWYRQILGQKVEFLVSFYNNEISEKSEIFDDQFSVERPDGSNFTLKIRSTKLEDSAMYFCASNLSGASGYTFGSGTRLTVV.

In its sample, this clonotype was seen many times. The chain joins TRBV28 to TRBJ1-5, with D hard to call. V was clipped by 5 bases and J by 5 bases, with 13 bases between them. Germline V lookup: CDR1 MDHEN, CDR2 SYDVKM. The CDR3 contains 14 residues. CDR3 coding DNA: TGTGCCAGCAGTACGACACCCCAGGATCAGCCCCAGCATTTT. It encodes CASSTTPQDQPQHF. Based on the CDR3 plus reference TRBV28 and TRBJ1-5, the full variable domain is DVKVTQSSRYLVKRTGEKVFLECVQDMDHENMFWYRQDPGLGLRLIYFSYDVKMKEKGDIPEGYSVSREKKERFSLILESASTNQTSMYLCASSTTPQDQPQHFGDGTRLSIL.

The chain employs TRBV5-1 and TRBJ1-4; 9 bases match TRBD1. The J segment lost 5 bases and the V segment lost 0 bases, leaving 2 bases of the junction unmatched. This CDR3 comprises 15 residues. Germline CDR1 is SGHRS and CDR2 is YFSETQ. The CDR3 reads CASSLEGTGNEKLFF. DNA of the CDR3: TGCGCCAGCAGCTTGGAGGGGACAGGGAATGAAAAACTGTTTTTT.

V and J are TRBV5-4 and TRBJ2-7; 11 nucleotides align to TRBD2. With 4 bases clipped from V and 3 bases from J, the junction kept 6 bases outside the gene matches. This CDR3 has 15 residues. In germline, CDR1 is SGHNT, CDR2 YYREEE (reference sequence). CDR3 sequence: CASSVPGTSGYEQYF. In nucleotides, the CDR3 is TGTGCCAGCAGCGTACCCGGGACTAGCGGCTACGAGCAGTACTTC.

The chain has TRBV15 and TRBJ2-7; weak D call: TRBD1 (5 bases). CDR1 LNHNV and CDR2 YYDKDF come from the germline V gene (reference sequence). Trimming shortened V by 1 base and J by 4 bases, and 17 bases separated the two germline ends. The CDR3 is 16 amino acids. The CDR3 bases are TGTGCCACCAGCAGAGGGATCGCAGGGCAAGTTTACGAGCAGTACTTC. Translating it yields CATSRGIAGQVYEQYF.

The rearrangement links TRBV29-1 to TRBJ1-5; no reliable D call. CDR1 and CDR2 (germline): SQVTM, ANQGSEA. The CDR3 extends over 14 amino acids. V lost 5 bases and J lost 4, with 15 bases in between. DNA of the CDR3: TGCAGCGTTTCCGTAGGCCCGCCAAATCAGCCCCAGCATTTT. It encodes CSVSVGPPNQPQHF.

The table lists this clonotype with a few counts. The chain links TRBV19 to TRBJ2-7, with 9 bases that match TRBD1. V shed 7 bases and J 1 base; nucleotides not matched to a gene: 8. Germline V gene data show CDR1 as LNHDA and CDR2 as SQIVND (reference sequence). The CDR3 runs 15 residues. CDR3 region: CASNAPGQGSYEQYF. CDR3 in DNA: TGTGCCAGTAACGCACCGGGACAGGGTTCCTACGAGCAGTACTTC. The whole variable domain, filled in from reference TRBV19 and TRBJ2-7, reads DGGITQSPKYLFRKEGQNVTLSCEQNLNHDAMYWYRQDPGQGLRLIYYSQIVNDFQKGDIAEGYSVSREKKESFPLTVTSAQKNPTAFYLCASNAPGQGSYEQYFGPGTRLTVT.

The J gene is TRBJ1-2, the V gene TRBV20-1; D is undetermined. The CDR3 totals 12 residues. The V end lost 6 bases, the J end lost 4 bases, and 12 bases lay between the germline ends. Germline CDR1 DFQATT, CDR2 SNEGSKA (reference sequence). In nucleotides, the CDR3 is TGCAGTGCCGAGGAGCGCCCCTATGGCTACACCTTC. It yields the protein CSAEERPYGYTF.

The chain combines TRBV5-1 with TRBJ1-4; D call uncertain. The germline V gene has CDR1 SGHRS and CDR2 YFSETQ. The CDR3 has 14 residues. V was clipped by 4 bases and J by 5 bases, with 12 bases between them. The CDR3 sequence: CASSRTVGNEKLFF. Here the CDR3 DNA reads TGCGCCAGCAGCCGGACGGTTGGAAATGAAAAACTGTTTTTT.

The chain joins TRBV27 to TRBJ1-2; D remains ambiguous. The CDR3 has 14 amino acids. Germline values: CDR1 MNHEY, CDR2 SMNVEV (reference sequence). The V gene lost 8 bases and the J gene lost 3 bases, with 16 bases spanning the gap. The CDR3 DNA follows: TGTGCCAGCGGTCCGACGGACCCATACTATGGCTACACCTTC. This translates into CASGPTDPYYGYTF.

J is TRBJ2-7 and V is TRBV2; TRBD2 might be the D (6 bases). This CDR3 comprises 14 residues. Per the germline V gene, CDR1 is SNHLY and CDR2 is FYNNEI. V lost 7 bases and J 2 bases, leaving 15 bases between the germline ends. The CDR3 DNA reads TGTGCCAGCACCCGGGACTTTAGGGCCTACGAGCAGTACTTC. Translated: CASTRDFRAYEQYF.

This sequence joins TRBV6-1 and TRBJ1-4; 7 bases agree with TRBD1. The CDR3 sequence is 13 residues long. Looked up from germline, CDR1 is MNHNS and CDR2 is SASEGT. The V and J ends lost 6 bases and 5 bases, in that order; junction bases with no gene match: 3. The CDR3 DNA follows: TGTGCCAGCAGGGTGGACAGGAATGAAAAACTGTTTTTT. Amino acid sequence: CASRVDRNEKLFF.